The 12 T cell receptor beta chains given below trace back to one sample, sequenced in a study of T-cell reconstitution after alpha-beta-depleted transplantation in children. Molecular barcoding with unique molecular identifiers was used for the TCRbeta library. Each CDR3 protein gets one entry after TCRdb re-called the PCR reads with MiXCR. The sample shows hundreds of thousands of distinct CDR3 sequences, 10% to 15% of them seen only once. The sample was PBMCs, mostly from graft donor cells, taken 360 days after TCRalphabeta/CD19-depleted stem cell transplant. These receptors all come from a male patient younger than 18 who had a stem cell transplant for acute myeloid leukemia, so the T cells may come from the graft donor.

The rearrangement uses TRBV29-1 and TRBJ1-2; a weak D match, TRBD1 (6 bases). CDR3 size: 12 residues. V was trimmed by 6 bases and J by 4 bases, leaving 12 bases between them. CDR1 SQVTM and CDR2 ANQGSEA come from the germline V gene. Here the CDR3 DNA reads TGCAGCGTCCTCAGGGGTGGCTATGGCTACACCTTC. This codes for CSVLRGGYGYTF.

This clonotype was recorded at least ten times. The chain links TRBV28 to TRBJ2-1; possible D gene TRBD1, 7 bases. The V end lost 4 bases, the J end lost 1 base, and 11 bases lay between the germline ends. The CDR3 totals 15 residues. CDR1 is MDHEN, CDR2 SYDVKM, per germline. The CDR3 is CASSSPGGSYNEQFF. Written as DNA, the CDR3 is TGTGCCAGCAGTTCCCCAGGGGGGTCCTACAATGAGCAGTTCTTC.

The V gene is TRBV18, the J gene TRBJ2-7; D may be TRBD2 (5 bases). V was pared by 6 bases and J by 2 bases, with 11 bases between. The CDR3 consists of 13 residues. Per germline, CDR1 KGHSH and CDR2 LQKENI. CDR3 protein: CASSRLSAYEQYF. The DNA for the CDR3 is TGTGCCAGCTCGCGCCTTAGCGCCTACGAGCAGTACTTC.

V is TRBV28 and J is TRBJ2-7, with D possibly called TRBD1 or TRBD2 (5 bases each). The CDR3 extends over 15 amino acids. The V end lost 4 bases, the J end lost 1 base, and 14 bases lay between the germline ends. The V gene's germline CDR1 is MDHEN and CDR2 SYDVKM. DNA of the CDR3: TGTGCCAGCAGTTCCGCCGGGGCCAGTTCCTACGAGCAGTACTTC. Its protein product is CASSSAGASSYEQYF.

This clonotype came up a few times. This rearrangement joins TRBV15 to TRBJ2-1; no clear D gene. Per the germline V gene, CDR1 is LNHNV and CDR2 is YYDKDF (reference sequence). The CDR3 is 14 residues long. V dropped 4 bases and J dropped 12 bases, with 19 bases sitting between them. The CDR3 DNA is TGTGCCACCAGCAACCCTTCGGCTAGTTCTGTGCAGTTCTTC. It specifies CATSNPSASSVQFF.

The V and J genes are TRBV6-1 and TRBJ2-5; 13 bases are a match to TRBD2. The length of the CDR3 is 16 residues. Per the germline V gene, CDR1 is MNHNS and CDR2 is SASEGT. Unmatched junction bases numbered 6, after V lost 6 bases and J lost 2 bases. The CDR3 loop reads CASRPPGLAGQETQYF. The CDR3 DNA reads as TGTGCCAGCAGACCTCCGGGACTAGCGGGACAAGAGACCCAGTACTTC.

This clonotype was counted ten times or more. The genes are TRBV20-1 and TRBJ2-6, with D maybe TRBD2 (5 bases). The CDR3 runs to 16 residues. The V and J ends lost 0 bases and 5 bases respectively, with 14 bases between them. CDR1 is DFQATT, CDR2 SNEGSKA, per germline (reference sequence). As DNA, the CDR3 is TGCAGTGCTAGAGACCCAACTAGTAAAAGGGCCAACGTCCTGACTTTC. Translated: CSARDPTSKRANVLTF.

The chain combines TRBV27 with TRBJ2-2; TRBD2 matches 11 bases. V lost 6 bases to trimming and J lost 7 bases; unmatched junction nucleotides: 7. Germline V gives CDR1 MNHEY, CDR2 SMNVEV (reference sequence). The CDR3 consists of 15 residues. The CDR3 DNA follows: TGTGCCAGCAGACCACTAGCGGGAGTCGTCGGGGAGCTGTTTTTT. This translates into CASRPLAGVVGELFF.

This clonotype showed up many times. This rearrangement joins TRBV28 to TRBJ2-1, with TRBD2 matching over 9 bases. This CDR3 spans 22 amino acids. J gave up 4 bases and V 3 bases, and 25 bases lay outside the gene matches. Germline CDR1 and CDR2: MDHEN and SYDVKM. CDR3 in DNA: TGTGCCAGCAGTTTTCACTGGGCAGCCGTCCTAGCGGGGACCTACTATTACAATGAGCAGTTCTTC. It codes for CASSFHWAAVLAGTYYYNEQFF. The full variable domain, in which reference TRBV28 and TRBJ2-1 provide the parts outside the CDR3, is DVKVTQSSRYLVKRTGEKVFLECVQDMDHENMFWYRQDPGLGLRLIYFSYDVKMKEKGDIPEGYSVSREKKERFSLILESASTNQTSMYLCASSFHWAAVLAGTYYYNEQFFGPGTRLTVL.

This clonotype was recorded a few times. This chain uses TRBV19 with TRBJ2-7; 7 positions agree with TRBD2. With 6 bases clipped from V and 0 bases from J, the junction kept 5 bases outside the gene matches. This CDR3 has 14 amino acids. CDR1 and CDR2 from the germline V gene are LNHDA and SQIVND (reference sequence). CDR3 coding DNA: TGTGCCAGTAGGCGGGAGACAACCTCCTACGAGCAGTACTTC. It yields the protein CASRRETTSYEQYF.

This clonotype was seen at least ten times. The chain links TRBV20-1 to TRBJ2-3; 10 bases agree with TRBD2. The trim removed 5 bases at V and 6 bases at J, leaving 8 bases unmatched. Germline CDR1 reads DFQATT; CDR2 reads SNEGSKA (reference sequence). There are 14 residues in the CDR3. The CDR3 sequence: CSAPLAGKSDTQYF. CDR3 in DNA: TGCAGTGCTCCACTAGCGGGAAAATCTGATACGCAGTATTTT.

The chain joins TRBV29-1 to TRBJ2-5; D gene ambiguous. Trimming cost V 2 bases and J 2 bases, with 18 bases left between them. CDR1 is SQVTM, CDR2 ANQGSEA, per germline. The CDR3 is made up of 16 amino acids. In DNA, the CDR3 is TGCAGCGTTGAATGGATATGGGGTCCCACACAAGAGACCCAGTACTTC. Encoded protein: CSVEWIWGPTQETQYF.